The 6 T cell receptor beta chains below come from one sample, sequenced in a study of somatic mutations in cytotoxic T cells in rheumatoid arthritis (dated by TCRdb to about 2017). Library preparation was by the immunoSEQ multiplex PCR assay. TCRdb took over this immuneACCESS table, retaining in-frame rearrangements with V and J assigned. Such tables are incomplete; in checked studies, under half of the missing clones stem from an unresolved V gene, and the remainder is unexplained. The sample data list some 20,000 clones, and more than 60% of these were observed just once. The ten largest clonotypes hold 20% to 25% of the sample. Input material: CD8+ T cells sorted from blood. Receptors were obtained from a woman aged 55-70 years in good health.

This chain links TRBV11-2 with TRBJ2-1; possible D gene TRBD1, 6 bases. V shed 5 bases and J shed 4 bases, with 18 bases lying between them. This CDR3 is built from 16 residues. CDR1 SGHAT and CDR2 FQNNGV come from the germline V gene. CDR3 residues: CASSLRQAIQYNEQFF. The CDR3 coding sequence is TGTGCCAGCAGCCTACGACAGGCGATTCAGTACAATGAGCAGTTCTTC. The full variable domain, with the rest looked up from reference TRBV11-2 and TRBJ2-1, is EAGVAQSPRYKIIEKRQSVAFWCNPISGHATLYWYQQILGQGPKLLIQFQNNGVVDDSQLPKDRFSAERLKGVDSTLKIQPAKLEDSAVYLCASSLRQAIQYNEQFFGPGTRLTVL.

The V call is TRBV19, the J call TRBJ1-1; 8 positions agree with TRBD1. Germline values: CDR1 LNHDA, CDR2 SQIVND (reference sequence). This CDR3 has 13 amino acids. V trimming: 5 bases; J trimming: 10 bases; junction bases outside the gene matches: 9. The CDR3 reads CASSSDRESGAFF. The CDR3 nucleotides read TGTGCCAGTAGTTCGGACAGGGAAAGCGGAGCTTTCTTT.

Relative to its sample, this clone is medium-sized. This sequence joins TRBV2 and TRBJ1-2, with D hard to call. V was trimmed by 4 bases and J by 1 base, leaving 7 bases between them. This CDR3 is built from 13 residues. CDR1 and CDR2 (germline): SNHLY, FYNNEI. The CDR3 sequence is CASSAADNYGYTF. The CDR3 coding sequence is TGTGCCAGCAGTGCGGCAGATAACTATGGCTACACCTTC.

This chain uses TRBV5-1 with TRBJ2-5; D may be TRBD1 or TRBD2 (5 bases each). Trimming cost V 7 bases and J 5 bases, with 12 bases left between them. The CDR3 has 12 amino acids. Germline values: CDR1 SGHRS, CDR2 YFSETQ. In DNA, the CDR3 is TGCGCCAGCGGCGAATGGGGGGAGACCCAGTACTTC. Protein product: CASGEWGETQYF. Variable domain in full (rest from reference TRBV5-1 and TRBJ2-5): KAGVTQTPRYLIKTRGQQVTLSCSPISGHRSVSWYQQTPGQGLQFLFEYFSETQRNKGNFPGRFSGRQFSNSRSEMNVSTLELGDSALYLCASGEWGETQYFGPGTRLLVL.

V is TRBV5-1 and J is TRBJ1-2; no reliable D call. V lost 4 bases to trimming and J lost 5 bases, with 21 bases between them. This CDR3 region has 16 residues. The V gene's germline CDR1 is SGHRS and CDR2 YFSETQ. The CDR3 loop reads CASSRITGSQVYGYTF. CDR3 coding DNA: TGCGCCAGCAGCCGGATAACTGGGAGTCAGGTGTATGGCTACACCTTC.

The chain links TRBV6-1 to TRBJ1-1, with 8 positions matching TRBD1. The CDR3 contains 14 residues. Trimming removed 4 bases from V and 7 bases from J; junction bases left unmatched: 8. CDR1 is MNHNS, CDR2 SASEGT, per germline. This CDR3 is CASSAVGQGDEAFF. The CDR3 region has the DNA TGTGCCAGCAGTGCCGTTGGACAGGGCGATGAAGCTTTCTTT.